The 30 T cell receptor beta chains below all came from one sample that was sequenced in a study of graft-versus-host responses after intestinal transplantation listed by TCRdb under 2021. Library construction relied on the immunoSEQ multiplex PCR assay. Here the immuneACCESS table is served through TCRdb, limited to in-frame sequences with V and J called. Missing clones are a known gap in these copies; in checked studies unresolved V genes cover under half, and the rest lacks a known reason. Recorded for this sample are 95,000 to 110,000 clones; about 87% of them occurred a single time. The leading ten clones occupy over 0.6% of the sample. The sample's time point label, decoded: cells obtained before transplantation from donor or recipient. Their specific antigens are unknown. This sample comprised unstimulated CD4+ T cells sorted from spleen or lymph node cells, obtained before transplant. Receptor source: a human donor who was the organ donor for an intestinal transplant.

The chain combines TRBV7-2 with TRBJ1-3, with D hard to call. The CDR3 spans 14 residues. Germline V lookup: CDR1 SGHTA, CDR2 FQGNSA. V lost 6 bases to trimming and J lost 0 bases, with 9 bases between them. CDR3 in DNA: TGTGCCAGCAGTTCGCAGGCCTCTGGAAACACCATATATTTT. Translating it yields CASSSQASGNTIYF.

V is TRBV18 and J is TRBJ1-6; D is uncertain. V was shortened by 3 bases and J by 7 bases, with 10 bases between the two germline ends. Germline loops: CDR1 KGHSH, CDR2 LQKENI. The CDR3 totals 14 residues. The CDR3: CASSPNTGNSPLHF. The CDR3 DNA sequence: TGTGCCAGCTCACCTAATACTGGGAATTCACCCCTCCACTTT. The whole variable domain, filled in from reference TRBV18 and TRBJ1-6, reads NAGVMQNPRHLVRRRGQEARLRCSPMKGHSHVYWYRQLPEEGLKFMVYLQKENIIDESGMPKERFSAEFPKEGPSILRIQQVVRGDSAAYFCASSPNTGNSPLHFGNGTRLTVT.

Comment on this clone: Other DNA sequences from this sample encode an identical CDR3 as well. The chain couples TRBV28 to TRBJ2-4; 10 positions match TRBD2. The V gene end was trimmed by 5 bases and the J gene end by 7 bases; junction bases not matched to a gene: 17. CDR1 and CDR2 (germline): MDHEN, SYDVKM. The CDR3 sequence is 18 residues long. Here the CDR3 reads CASSAEGLAEIIRNIQYF. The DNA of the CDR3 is TGTGCCAGCAGTGCTGAAGGACTAGCGGAGATCATAAGGAACATTCAGTACTTC.

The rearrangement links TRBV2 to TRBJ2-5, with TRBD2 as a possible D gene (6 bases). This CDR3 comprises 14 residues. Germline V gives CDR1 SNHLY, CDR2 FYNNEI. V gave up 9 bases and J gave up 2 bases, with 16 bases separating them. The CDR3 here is CASTGTFRQETQYF. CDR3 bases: TGTGCCAGTACCGGGACTTTTCGGCAAGAGACCCAGTACTTC. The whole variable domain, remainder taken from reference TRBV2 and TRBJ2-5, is EPEVTQTPSHQVTQMGQEVILRCVPISNHLYFYWYRQILGQKVEFLVSFYNNEISEKSEIFDDQFSVERPDGSNFTLKIRSTKLEDSAMYFCASTGTFRQETQYFGPGTRLLVL.

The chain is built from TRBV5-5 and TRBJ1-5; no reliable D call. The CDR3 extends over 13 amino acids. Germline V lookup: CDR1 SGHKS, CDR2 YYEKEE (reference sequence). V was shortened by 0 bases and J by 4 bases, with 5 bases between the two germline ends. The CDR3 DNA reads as TGTGCCAGCAGCTTGGAATGGAATCAGCCCCAGCATTTT. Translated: CASSLEWNQPQHF.

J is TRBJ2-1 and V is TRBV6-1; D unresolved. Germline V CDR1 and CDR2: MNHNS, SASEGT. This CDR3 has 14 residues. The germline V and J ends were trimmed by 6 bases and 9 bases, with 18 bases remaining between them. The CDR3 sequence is CASRKSGLKREQFF. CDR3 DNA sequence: TGTGCCAGCAGAAAGAGTGGGCTCAAGCGTGAGCAGTTCTTC.

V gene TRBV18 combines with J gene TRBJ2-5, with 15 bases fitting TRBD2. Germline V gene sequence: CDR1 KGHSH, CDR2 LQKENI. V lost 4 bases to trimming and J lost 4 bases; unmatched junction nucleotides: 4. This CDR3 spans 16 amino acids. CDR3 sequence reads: CASSRTSGRAIETQYF. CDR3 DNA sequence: TGTGCCAGCTCACGGACTAGCGGGAGGGCCATAGAGACCCAGTACTTC.

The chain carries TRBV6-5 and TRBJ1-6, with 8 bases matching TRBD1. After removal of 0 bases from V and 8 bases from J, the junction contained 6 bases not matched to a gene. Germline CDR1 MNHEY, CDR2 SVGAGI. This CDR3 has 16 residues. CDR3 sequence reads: CASSYSNRQGYSPLHF. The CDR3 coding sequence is TGTGCCAGCAGTTACTCTAATAGACAGGGGTATTCACCCCTCCACTTT.

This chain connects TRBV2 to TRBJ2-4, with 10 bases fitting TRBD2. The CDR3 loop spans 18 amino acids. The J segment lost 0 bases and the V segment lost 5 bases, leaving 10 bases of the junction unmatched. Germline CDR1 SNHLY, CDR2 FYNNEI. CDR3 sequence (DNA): TGTGCCAGCAGTAAAGGAGCTAGCGGGGGCCTAGCCAAAAACATTCAGTACTTC. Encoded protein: CASSKGASGGLAKNIQYF.

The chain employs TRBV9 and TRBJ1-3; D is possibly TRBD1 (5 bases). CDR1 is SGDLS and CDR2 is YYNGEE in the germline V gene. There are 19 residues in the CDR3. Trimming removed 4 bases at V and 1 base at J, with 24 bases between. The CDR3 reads CASSFSLRGTPSSGNTIYF. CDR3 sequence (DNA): TGTGCCAGCAGCTTCTCCCTCCGGGGGACTCCATCTTCTGGAAACACCATATATTTT. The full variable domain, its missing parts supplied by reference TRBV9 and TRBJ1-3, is DSGVTQTPKHLITATGQRVTLRCSPRSGDLSVYWYQQSLDQGLQFLIQYYNGEERAKGNILERFSAQQFPDLHSELNLSSLELGDSALYFCASSFSLRGTPSSGNTIYFGEGSWLTVV.

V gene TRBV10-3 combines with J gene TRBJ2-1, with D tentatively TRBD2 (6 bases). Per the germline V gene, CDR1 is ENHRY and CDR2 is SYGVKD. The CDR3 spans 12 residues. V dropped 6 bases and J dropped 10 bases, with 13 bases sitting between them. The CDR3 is CAISGDSWEQFF. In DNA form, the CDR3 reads TGTGCCATCAGCGGGGACTCCTGGGAGCAGTTCTTC.

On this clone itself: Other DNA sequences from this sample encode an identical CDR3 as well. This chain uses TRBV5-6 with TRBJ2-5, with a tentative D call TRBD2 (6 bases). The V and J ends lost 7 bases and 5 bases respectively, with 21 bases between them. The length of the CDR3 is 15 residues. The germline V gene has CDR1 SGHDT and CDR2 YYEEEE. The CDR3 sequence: CASRRRGTSQETQYF. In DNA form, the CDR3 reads TGTGCCAGCCGCCGGCGGGGCACTAGTCAGGAGACCCAGTACTTC.

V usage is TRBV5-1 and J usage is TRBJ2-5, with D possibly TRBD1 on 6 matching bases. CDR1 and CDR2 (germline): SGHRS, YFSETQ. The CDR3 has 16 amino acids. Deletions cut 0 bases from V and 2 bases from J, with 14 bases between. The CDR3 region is CASSLAGTHTQETQYF. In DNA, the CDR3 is TGCGCCAGCAGCTTGGCCGGGACACACACGCAAGAGACCCAGTACTTC.

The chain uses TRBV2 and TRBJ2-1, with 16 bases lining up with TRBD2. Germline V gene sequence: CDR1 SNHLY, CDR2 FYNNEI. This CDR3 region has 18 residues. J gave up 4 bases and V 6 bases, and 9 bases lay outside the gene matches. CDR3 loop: CASRAGLAGGPYYNEQFF. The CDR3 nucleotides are TGTGCCAGCAGAGCGGGACTAGCGGGGGGGCCGTATTACAATGAGCAGTTCTTC.

The CDR3 protein is CASSQEGSGGEQYF. CDR3 coding DNA: TGCGCCAGCAGCCAAGAGGGGTCAGGGGGAGAGCAGTACTTC. This rearrangement joins TRBV4-1 to TRBJ2-7; 7 positions match TRBD1. J gave up 7 bases and V 0 bases, and 6 bases lay outside the gene matches. The CDR3 extends over 14 amino acids. Germline CDR1 is MGHRA and CDR2 is YSYEKL.

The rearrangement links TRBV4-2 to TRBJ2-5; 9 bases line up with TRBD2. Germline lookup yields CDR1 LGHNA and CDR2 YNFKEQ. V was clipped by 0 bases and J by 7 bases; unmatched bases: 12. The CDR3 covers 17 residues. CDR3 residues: CASSQEQQAGGPVTQYF. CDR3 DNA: TGTGCCAGCAGCCAAGAACAACAGGCGGGGGGGCCCGTGACCCAGTACTTC.

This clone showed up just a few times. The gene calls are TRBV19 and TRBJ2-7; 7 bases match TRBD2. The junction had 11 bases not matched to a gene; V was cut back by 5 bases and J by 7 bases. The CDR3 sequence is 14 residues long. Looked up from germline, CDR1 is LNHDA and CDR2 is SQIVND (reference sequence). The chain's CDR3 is CASSVSDAGGEQYF. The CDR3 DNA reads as TGTGCCAGTAGTGTCTCGGATGCCGGGGGGGAGCAGTACTTC.

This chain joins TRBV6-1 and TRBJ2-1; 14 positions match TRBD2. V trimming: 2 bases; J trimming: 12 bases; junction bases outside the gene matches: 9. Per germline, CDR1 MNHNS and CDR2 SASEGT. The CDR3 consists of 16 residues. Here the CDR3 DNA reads TGTGCCAGCAGTGAATTAGAGACTAGCGGGAGGGCCTCGCAGTTCTTC. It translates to CASSELETSGRASQFF.

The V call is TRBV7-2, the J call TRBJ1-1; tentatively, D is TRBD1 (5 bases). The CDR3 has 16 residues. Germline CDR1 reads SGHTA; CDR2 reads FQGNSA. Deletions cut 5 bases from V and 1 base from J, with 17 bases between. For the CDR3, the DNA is TGTGCCAGCAGCGCACACGAGTATACAGGGAACACTGAAGCTTTCTTT. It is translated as CASSAHEYTGNTEAFF. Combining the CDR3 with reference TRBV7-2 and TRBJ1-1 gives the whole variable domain GAGVSQSPSNKVTEKGKDVELRCDPISGHTALYWYRQSLGQGLEFLIYFQGNSAPDKSGLPSDRFSAERTGGSVSTLTIQRTQQEDSAVYLCASSAHEYTGNTEAFFGQGTRLTVV.

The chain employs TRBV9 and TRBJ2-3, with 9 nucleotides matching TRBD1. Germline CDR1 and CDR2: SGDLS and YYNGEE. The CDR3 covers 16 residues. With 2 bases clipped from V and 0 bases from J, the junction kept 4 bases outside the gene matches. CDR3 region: CASSVKQGASTDTQYF. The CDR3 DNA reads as TGTGCCAGCAGCGTGAAACAGGGGGCAAGCACAGATACGCAGTATTTT.

The DNA for the CDR3 is TGTGCCAGCACCACCAACATGGGCTACGAGCAGTACTTC. It yields the protein CASTTNMGYEQYF. The rearrangement uses TRBV2 and TRBJ2-7, with no clear D. This CDR3 contains 13 residues. Germline V CDR1 and CDR2: SNHLY, FYNNEI. V was cut by 7 bases and J by 3 bases, with 13 bases left in between.

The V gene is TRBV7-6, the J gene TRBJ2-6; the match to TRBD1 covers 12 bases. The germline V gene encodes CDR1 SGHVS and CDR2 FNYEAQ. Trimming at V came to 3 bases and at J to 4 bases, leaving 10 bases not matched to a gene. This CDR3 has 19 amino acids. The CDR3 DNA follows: TGTGCCAGCAGCTTGGGCCCGGGGACAGGGGGCGCCGGGGCCAACGTCCTGACTTTC. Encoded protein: CASSLGPGTGGAGANVLTF.

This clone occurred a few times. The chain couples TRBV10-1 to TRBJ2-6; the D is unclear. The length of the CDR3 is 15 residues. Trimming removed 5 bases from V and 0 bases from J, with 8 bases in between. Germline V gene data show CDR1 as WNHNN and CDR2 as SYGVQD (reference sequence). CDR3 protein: CASSPELSGANVLTF. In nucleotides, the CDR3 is TGCGCCAGCAGTCCTGAACTCTCTGGGGCCAACGTCCTGACTTTC.

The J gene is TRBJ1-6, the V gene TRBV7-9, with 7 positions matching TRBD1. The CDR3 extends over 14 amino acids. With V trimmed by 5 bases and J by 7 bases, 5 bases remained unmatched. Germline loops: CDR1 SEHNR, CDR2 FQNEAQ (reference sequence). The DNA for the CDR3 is TGTGCCAGCAGCAGACAGGGCGGGAATTCACCCCTCCACTTT. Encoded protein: CASSRQGGNSPLHF.

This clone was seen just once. The CDR3 here is CASSSHQGLAATDTQYF. The CDR3 DNA reads TGTGCCAGCAGCTCCCACCAGGGGCTAGCGGCCACAGATACGCAGTATTTT. The chain carries TRBV7-9 and TRBJ2-3, with D perhaps TRBD2 (7 bases). The ends were cut back, 4 bases at V and 2 bases at J, with 19 bases in the middle. CDR1 SEHNR and CDR2 FQNEAQ come from the germline V gene (reference sequence). The CDR3 contains 17 residues. The full variable domain, in which reference TRBV7-9 and TRBJ2-3 provide the parts outside the CDR3, is DTGVSQNPRHKITKRGQNVTFRCDPISEHNRLYWYRQTLGQGPEFLTYFQNEAQLEKSRLLSDRFSAERPKGSFSTLEIQRTEQGDSAMYLCASSSHQGLAATDTQYFGPGTRLTVL.

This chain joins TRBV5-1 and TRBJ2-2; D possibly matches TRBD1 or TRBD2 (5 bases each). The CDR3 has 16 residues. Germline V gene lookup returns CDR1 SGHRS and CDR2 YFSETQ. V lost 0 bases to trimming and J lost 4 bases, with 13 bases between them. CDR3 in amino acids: CASSLVGTLATGELFF. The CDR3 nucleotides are TGCGCCAGCAGCTTGGTAGGGACGCTGGCCACCGGGGAGCTGTTTTTT.

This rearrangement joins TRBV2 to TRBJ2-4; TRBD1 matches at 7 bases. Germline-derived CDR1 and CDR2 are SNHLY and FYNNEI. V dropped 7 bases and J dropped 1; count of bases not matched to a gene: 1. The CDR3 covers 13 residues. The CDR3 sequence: CASTGGAKNIQYF. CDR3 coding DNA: TGTGCCAGCACAGGGGGTGCCAAAAACATTCAGTACTTC.

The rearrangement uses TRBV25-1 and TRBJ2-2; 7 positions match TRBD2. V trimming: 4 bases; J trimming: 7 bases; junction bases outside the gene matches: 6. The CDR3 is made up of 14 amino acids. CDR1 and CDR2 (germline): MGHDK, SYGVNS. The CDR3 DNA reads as TGTGCCAGCAGTGGCGGACTAGGCGGCGGGGAGCTGTTTTTT. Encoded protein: CASSGGLGGGELFF. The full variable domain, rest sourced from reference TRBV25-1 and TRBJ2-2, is EADIYQTPRYLVIGTGKKITLECSQTMGHDKMYWYQQDPGMELHLIHYSYGVNSTEKGDLSSESTVSRIRTEHFPLTLESARPSHTSQYLCASSGGLGGGELFFGEGSRLTVL.

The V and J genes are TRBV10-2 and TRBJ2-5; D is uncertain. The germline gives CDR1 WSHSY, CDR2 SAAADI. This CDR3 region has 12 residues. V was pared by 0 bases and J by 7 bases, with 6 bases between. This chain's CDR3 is CASSESTVTQYF. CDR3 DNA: TGCGCCAGCAGTGAGTCGACGGTGACCCAGTACTTC.

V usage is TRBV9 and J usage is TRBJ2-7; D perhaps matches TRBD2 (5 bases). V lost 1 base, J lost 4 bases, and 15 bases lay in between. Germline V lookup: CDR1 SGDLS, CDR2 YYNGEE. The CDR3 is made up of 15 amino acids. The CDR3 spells CASSVSGSTGYEQYF. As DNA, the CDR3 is TGTGCCAGCAGCGTATCGGGGTCTACGGGATACGAGCAGTACTTC.